The source of this T cell receptor beta chain is a study of prognosis after radiotherapy for stage I lung cancer (dated by TCRdb to about 2021). Concerning the study at large: Roughly 20 stage I NSCLC patients were enrolled in Nanjing, China, between early 2018 and January 2019. SBRT was not combined with any concurrent therapy in any patient. Squamous cell carcinoma histology was identified in six or seven patients, and adenocarcinoma histology was identified in some 11 patients. Four to six patients had oligometastatic NSCLC after their primary tumor was surgically resected, and 15 or so patients had newly diagnosed primary stage I lung tumors. This study profiled peripheral blood TCR beta repertoires from stage I NSCLC patients before and after stereotactic body radiotherapy and linked the repertoires to distant failure. After SBRT, distant metastases developed in about 20% of the 19 patients at a median of approximately seven months, while the remaining 15 patients had no significant progression. Every patient was deemed medically inoperable, about a dozen because of comorbidities and six to eight because they refused surgery. SBRT was delivered in 3 to 5 fractions with a biologically effective dose of at least 100 Gy, and image-guided IMRT or VMAT was used for delivery. The cohort was made up of about 13 men and a handful of women, with a median age of around 70 years and an age range of 53 to 84 years. The study took one blood sample before SBRT and one after SBRT from each of roughly 20 patients and sequenced all 40 or so samples. Summary of the overall study and its limitations: No determination of tumor specificity was made for expanded TCR clones. A decrease in unique TCR clone counts was observed after SBRT (median roughly 10,000 before versus several thousand after; Wilcoxon paired P=0.011). Differences by metastasis status were reportedly seen in TRBV and TRBJ usage frequencies, involving two V genes at baseline and, after SBRT, several V genes and two J genes. The study was limited by its small cohort and short follow-up, and the findings require independent validation. Post-SBRT Shannon entropy and its change from baseline were lower in patients who developed distant metastases; baseline Shannon entropy was not associated with metastases. All reported P values were unadjusted for multiple comparisons.

All patients had node-negative disease on CT and PET/CT, and none had a history of other malignancies or prior chemotherapy or radiotherapy. At each of two time points, approximately 6.3 milliliters of peripheral venous blood were collected into EDTA tubes. PBMCs were isolated by Ficoll-Paque Plus density-gradient centrifugation. Right after collection, samples were placed at -80 degrees C and kept there until analysis. Trimmed from V: 8 bases; trimmed from J: 3 bases; junction bases lacking a gene match: 12. According to the germline V gene, CDR1 reads MNHNS and CDR2 reads SASEGT. Inclusive of the bounding cysteine and phenylalanine, the CDR3 is 16 residues long. CDR3 DNA is the only sequence kept; it has 48 bases, read in frame from the first base. Ten or more counts support this clonotype. The antigen it binds to is not known. No much larger clonotype is one base removed from it; base qualities were not supplied.

Two rounds of multiplex PCR were performed to amplify the TCR beta CDR3 region from genomic DNA. In the first round of PCR, primers specific to each TRBV and TRBJ gene were used, and the primer sequences are filed in Chinese patent CN105087789A. Universal primers were used in the second PCR round. The Roche High Pure PCR Template Preparation Kit was used to extract genomic DNA from frozen PBMCs. The libraries underwent paired-end sequencing with 151 bp reads on an Illumina HiSeq 3000. As for how the authors treated the data: CutAdapt was used to remove raw reads lacking the multiplex PCR primer sequences. High-quality paired reads were merged into contigs with PEAR. MiXCR assigned TRB V, D and J gene segments to each contig by aligning to reference sequences. To remove sequencing errors, CDR3 sequences were clustered according to base quality and sequence similarity. Shannon entropy, normalized by the natural log of the productive TCR sequence number, served as the measure of diversity. To get clonality, Shannon entropy was divided by the natural log of the number of unique clonotypes, and that result was subtracted from one. Using the Youden index from ROC curves, the researchers picked the repertoire-metric cut-offs for progression-free survival, and all analyses were carried out in R 3.5.3. The public reads were reprocessed in TCRdb via fastp at Q25 and MiXCR, keeping in-frame beta chains. Rows are combined by CDR3 protein, so each entry shows the most common genes and DNA. TCRdb, not the authors, supplied the V and J calls. The sample includes approximately 25,000 distinct CDR3 sequences, with about 41% observed a single time. Together, the top ten hold under 35% of the sample.

This TCR came from a donor aged 50 or older with non-small cell lung cancer. Sequenced material: PBMCs, taken before or after stereotactic body radiation therapy (not recorded which). Here the chain combines TRBV6-1 and TRBJ1-1; the junction holds 10 bases that match TRBD1. The nucleotide sequence is TGTGCCAGCCCCCCCGGGACAGGGGTGGGGGACACTGAAGCTTTCTTT. This is translated as CASPPGTGVGDTEAFF.